What follows are 22 T cell receptor beta chains derived from one specimen sequenced in a study of identifying expanded T cells in peripheral blood. Sequencing was performed with immunoSEQ multiplex PCR; in TCRdb, only in-frame clones are kept and a portion is missing. This table has more than 65,000 clones, about 89% appearing once. Sequenced input: blood. The receptors here all came from a person between 18 and 75 years old in good health.

The rearrangement links TRBV12-5 to TRBJ1-5; no firm D call. The CDR3 is made up of 13 amino acids. Germline CDR1 reads LGHNT; CDR2 reads FRNRAP. Trimming pared 11 bases from V and 4 bases from J, leaving 15 bases between. The DNA of the CDR3 is TGTGCTTCTTCCCGGAGTCATAATCAGCCCCAGCATTTT. This codes for CASSRSHNQPQHF.

Worth noting for this clone: The sample carries other DNA sequences with the same CDR3. V usage is TRBV27 and J usage is TRBJ2-4; no reliable D call. This CDR3 has 15 residues. The V gene's germline CDR1 is MNHEY and CDR2 SMNVEV (reference sequence). Trimming removed 5 bases from V and 2 bases from J, with 13 bases in between. CDR3 in amino acids: CASSPTTSPKNIQYF. Here the CDR3 DNA reads TGTGCCAGCAGTCCGACGACTTCCCCCAAAAACATTCAGTACTTC.

J is TRBJ1-1 and V is TRBV11-1; 7 bases fit TRBD1. After removal of 1 base from V and 5 bases from J, the junction contained 4 bases not matched to a gene. The CDR3 has 14 residues. Germline lookup yields CDR1 SGHAT and CDR2 FQDESV (reference sequence). CDR3 sequence reads: CASSLGRGVTEAFF. CDR3 coding DNA: TGTGCCAGCAGCTTAGGCAGGGGGGTTACTGAAGCTTTCTTT.

The chain uses TRBV7-3 and TRBJ1-6; the D is unclear. The CDR3 has 18 amino acids. Germline V lookup: CDR1 SGHTA, CDR2 FQGTGA. The V gene lost 4 bases and the J gene lost 3 bases, with 19 bases spanning the gap. The CDR3, as DNA: TGTGCCAGCAGCTCTGGGAACACCCTTCTTTTCTATAATTCACCCCTCCACTTT. It codes for CASSSGNTLLFYNSPLHF. Supplemented by reference TRBV7-3 and TRBJ1-6, the full variable domain reads GAGVSQTPSNKVTEKGKYVELRCDPISGHTALYWYRQSLGQGPEFLIYFQGTGAADDSGLPNDRFFAVRPEGSVSTLKIQRTERGDSAVYLCASSSGNTLLFYNSPLHFGNGTRLTVT.

This clone occurred once. The chain carries TRBV4-2 and TRBJ1-2; no reliable D call. Germline loops: CDR1 LGHNA, CDR2 YNFKEQ. V was pared by 0 bases and J by 0 bases, with 17 bases between. The CDR3 has 18 amino acids. The CDR3 DNA reads TGTGCCAGCAGCCAAGAACTCAGTGCATGGGGTTCTAACTATGGCTACACCTTC. Its protein is CASSQELSAWGSNYGYTF.

This chain uses TRBV6-6 with TRBJ2-5, with 8 bases aligning to TRBD1. The germline V gene encodes CDR1 MNHNY and CDR2 SVGAGI (reference sequence). V lost 2 bases to trimming and J lost 4 bases; unmatched junction nucleotides: 9. This CDR3 spans 16 amino acids. The CDR3 bases are TGTGCCAGCAGTTACATTGGACAGGGCGGCGCAGAGACCCAGTACTTC. Amino acid sequence: CASSYIGQGGAETQYF.

The rearrangement joins TRBV29-1 to TRBJ2-2; D is unresolved. V gave up 5 bases and J gave up 2 bases, with 6 bases separating them. The CDR3 runs to 12 residues. Per germline, CDR1 SQVTM and CDR2 ANQGSEA. The CDR3 protein is CSVNLNTGELFF. CDR3 coding DNA: TGCAGCGTTAATCTAAACACCGGGGAGCTGTTTTTT.

The chain is built from TRBV29-1 and TRBJ2-3, with 15 positions matching TRBD2. Germline assignment: CDR1 SQVTM and CDR2 ANQGSEA. The J segment lost 6 bases and the V segment lost 7 bases, leaving 8 bases of the junction unmatched. The length of the CDR3 is 15 residues. CDR3 DNA sequence: TGCAGCGGCTGGTGGGGGACTAGCGGGAGGGATACGCAGTATTTT. It specifies CSGWWGTSGRDTQYF.

The chain links TRBV4-3 to TRBJ2-7, with 7 bases aligning to TRBD1. Germline V gene sequence: CDR1 LGHNA, CDR2 YSLEER. The V gene end was trimmed by 0 bases and the J gene end by 2 bases; junction bases not matched to a gene: 7. This CDR3 comprises 16 residues. The CDR3 DNA sequence: TGCGCCAGCAGCCAAGAAATGATACAGGGGACCTACGAGCAGTACTTC. Residues: CASSQEMIQGTYEQYF.

This clone was recorded only once. The chain employs TRBV29-1 and TRBJ1-2, with 9 positions matching TRBD1. After removal of 7 bases from V and 0 bases from J, the junction contained 3 bases not matched to a gene. Germline V gene sequence: CDR1 SQVTM, CDR2 ANQGSEA. This CDR3 spans 13 amino acids. The CDR3 DNA follows: TGCAGCGCACGGGACAGGGCTAACTATGGCTACACCTTC. Translating gives CSARDRANYGYTF.

The chain uses TRBV18 and TRBJ2-7, with TRBD2 identical over 7 bases. The CDR3 extends over 14 amino acids. Germline V gene sequence: CDR1 KGHSH, CDR2 LQKENI. V gave up 0 bases and J gave up 6 bases; unmatched junction bases: 5. The CDR3, as DNA: TGTGCCAGCTCACCACCGGGGACTAATTCCGAGCAGTACTTC. Translating gives CASSPPGTNSEQYF. Supplemented by reference TRBV18 and TRBJ2-7, the full variable domain reads NAGVMQNPRHLVRRRGQEARLRCSPMKGHSHVYWYRQLPEEGLKFMVYLQKENIIDESGMPKERFSAEFPKEGPSILRIQQVVRGDSAAYFCASSPPGTNSEQYFGPGTRLTVT.

The chain recombines TRBV19 with TRBJ1-2; TRBD1 matches 7 bases. V shed 9 bases, J shed 7 bases, and the junction held 17 bases outside the gene matches. The V gene's germline CDR1 is LNHDA and CDR2 SQIVND (reference sequence). The CDR3 length is 15 residues. The DNA for the CDR3 is TGTGCCAGCCTTCAACAGGGGAGGACAGTTAGTGGCTACACCTTC. This encodes CASLQQGRTVSGYTF.

The chain joins TRBV2 to TRBJ1-2; TRBD1 might be the D (6 bases). Trimming took 7 bases from V and 8 from J, leaving 17 bases between them. There are 13 residues in the CDR3. CDR1 and CDR2 from the germline V gene are SNHLY and FYNNEI. CDR3 protein: CASTTTGLEGYTF. In DNA form, the CDR3 reads TGTGCCAGCACTACCACAGGGCTAGAGGGCTACACCTTC. The complete variable domain, with remaining parts taken from reference TRBV2 and TRBJ1-2, reads EPEVTQTPSHQVTQMGQEVILRCVPISNHLYFYWYRQILGQKVEFLVSFYNNEISEKSEIFDDQFSVERPDGSNFTLKIRSTKLEDSAMYFCASTTTGLEGYTFGSGTRLTVV.

This clone was observed once. This chain connects TRBV28 to TRBJ2-7; D is possibly TRBD1 (7 bases). The V end was cut by 3 bases, the J end by 5 bases, with 14 bases between. The CDR3 consists of 14 residues. Germline CDR1 MDHEN, CDR2 SYDVKM. CDR3 bases: TGTGCCAGCAGTTTTGTTGACAGGGAGGACGAGCAGTACTTC. The encoded protein is CASSFVDREDEQYF.

V gene TRBV4-2 combines with J gene TRBJ1-4; 8 bases are a match to TRBD1. Germline assignment: CDR1 LGHNA and CDR2 YNFKEQ. This CDR3 is 17 amino acids long. Trimming removed 4 bases from V and 4 bases from J; junction bases left unmatched: 11. CDR3 in amino acids: CASSLLPPGGFNEKLFF. The CDR3 DNA reads TGTGCCAGCAGCCTACTACCCCCAGGGGGCTTTAATGAAAAACTGTTTTTT.

In this sample, this clone turned up a few times. This rearrangement joins TRBV9 to TRBJ1-1, with D unclear. CDR3 length: 15 amino acids. Germline CDR1 reads SGDLS; CDR2 reads YYNGEE. Trimming took 0 bases from V and 3 from J, leaving 12 bases between them. CDR3 nucleotide sequence: TGTGCCAGCAGCGTAGGGGCAGGAGCGTACACTGAAGCTTTCTTT. The encoded protein is CASSVGAGAYTEAFF.

This clone was counted once. The rearrangement uses TRBV7-3 and TRBJ2-7, with 12 bases aligning to TRBD2. The germline V gene has CDR1 SGHTA and CDR2 FQGTGA. V gave up 5 bases and J gave up 3 bases; unmatched junction bases: 11. This CDR3 has 17 amino acids. CDR3 in amino acids: CASSPQPTSGGSYEQYF. The CDR3 nucleotides are TGTGCCAGCAGCCCCCAACCGACTAGCGGGGGAAGCTACGAGCAGTACTTC.

This chain uses TRBV4-3 with TRBJ2-1; 9 bases align to TRBD2. The CDR3 spans 16 residues. Germline CDR1 and CDR2: LGHNA and YSLEER. V lost 5 bases and J lost 8; bases outside the gene matches: 13. CDR3 nucleotide sequence: TGCGCCAGCAGCGAGATTCGACAGGGCGGGAGGGATGAGCAGTTCTTC. This gives the protein CASSEIRQGGRDEQFF.

V and J are TRBV4-1 and TRBJ2-3; no clear D. The CDR3 covers 15 residues. Germline CDR1 and CDR2: MGHRA and YSYEKL. Trimming cost V 2 bases and J 0 bases, with 9 bases left between them. CDR3 region: CASSQIYPSTDTQYF. Written as DNA, the CDR3 is TGCGCCAGCAGCCAAATCTACCCTAGCACAGATACGCAGTATTTT.

The gene calls are TRBV7-6 and TRBJ2-5; D uncertain. The V gene's germline CDR1 is SGHVS and CDR2 FNYEAQ. CDR3 length: 14 residues. V lost 0 bases and J 7 bases, leaving 12 bases between the germline ends. Written as DNA, the CDR3 is TGTGCCAGCAGCTTAGCGATCGGCCCGGGGACCCAGTACTTC. Encoded protein: CASSLAIGPGTQYF. Full variable domain (remainder filled in from reference TRBV7-6 and TRBJ2-5): GAGVSQSPRYKVTKRGQDVALRCDPISGHVSLYWYRQALGQGPEFLTYFNYEAQQDKSGLPNDRFSAERPEGSISTLTIQRTEQRDSAMYRCASSLAIGPGTQYFGPGTRLLVL.

The chain couples TRBV5-1 to TRBJ2-2; a possible D gene is TRBD1 (5 bases). Trimming took 3 bases from V and 1 from J, leaving 7 bases between them. The V gene's germline CDR1 is SGHRS and CDR2 YFSETQ. The CDR3 spans 14 residues. The CDR3 protein is CASSSGQNTGELFF. The CDR3 nucleotides are TGCGCCAGCAGCTCCGGACAGAACACCGGGGAGCTGTTTTTT. Combining the CDR3 with reference TRBV5-1 and TRBJ2-2 gives the whole variable domain KAGVTQTPRYLIKTRGQQVTLSCSPISGHRSVSWYQQTPGQGLQFLFEYFSETQRNKGNFPGRFSGRQFSNSRSEMNVSTLELGDSALYLCASSSGQNTGELFFGEGSRLTVL.

The CDR3 region is CASSPTGLRNQPQHF. The CDR3, as DNA: TGTGCCAGCAGTCCCACGGGGTTGAGGAATCAGCCCCAGCATTTT. The chain links TRBV28 to TRBJ1-5; D is unresolved. V shed 5 bases and J shed 4 bases, with 15 bases lying between them. The CDR3 spans 15 residues. Germline V gene data show CDR1 as MDHEN and CDR2 as SYDVKM.